This T cell receptor beta chain is from a study of neurological immune-mediated disorders. This clonotype occurred a few times. TCRdb itself ran the 5' RACE reads through MiXCR, one entry per CDR3 protein. The sample holds tens of thousands of distinct CDR3 sequences, 6.5% to 8.5% seen once. In germline, CDR1 is MNHEY, CDR2 SMNVEV (reference sequence). V lost 1 base to trimming and J lost 6 bases, with 6 bases between them. The CDR3 is 13 amino acids. This chain uses TRBV27 with TRBJ2-2, with D unclear. The sequence was obtained from a middle-aged man in good health. The sample comprised CD4+ T cells from blood. CDR3 bases: TGTGCCAGCAGTTTATGGGGATCCGGGGAGCTGTTTTTT. Protein product: CASSLWGSGELFF.